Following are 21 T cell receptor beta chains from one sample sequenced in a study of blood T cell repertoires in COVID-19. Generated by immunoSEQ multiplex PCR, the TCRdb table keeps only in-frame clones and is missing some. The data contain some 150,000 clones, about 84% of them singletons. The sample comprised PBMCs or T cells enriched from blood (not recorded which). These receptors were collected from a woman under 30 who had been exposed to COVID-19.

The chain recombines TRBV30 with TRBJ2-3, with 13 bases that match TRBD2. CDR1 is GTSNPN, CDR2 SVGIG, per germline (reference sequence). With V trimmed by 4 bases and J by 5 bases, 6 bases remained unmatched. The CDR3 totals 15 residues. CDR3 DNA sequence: TGTGCCTGGACGCCCGGACTAGCGGGAGAAGATACGCAGTATTTT. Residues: CAWTPGLAGEDTQYF.

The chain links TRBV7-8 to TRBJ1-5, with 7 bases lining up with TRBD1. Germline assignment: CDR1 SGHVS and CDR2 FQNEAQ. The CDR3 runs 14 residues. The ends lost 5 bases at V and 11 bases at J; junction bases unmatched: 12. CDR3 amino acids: CASSGGTAQSSQHF. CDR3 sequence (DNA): TGTGCCAGCAGCGGAGGGACAGCCCAATCGTCCCAGCATTTT. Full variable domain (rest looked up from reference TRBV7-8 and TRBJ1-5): GAGVSQSPRYKVAKRGQDVALRCDPISGHVSLFWYQQALGQGPEFLTYFQNEAQLDKSGLPSDRFFAERPEGSVSTLKIQRTQQEDSAVYLCASSGGTAQSSQHFGDGTRLSIL.

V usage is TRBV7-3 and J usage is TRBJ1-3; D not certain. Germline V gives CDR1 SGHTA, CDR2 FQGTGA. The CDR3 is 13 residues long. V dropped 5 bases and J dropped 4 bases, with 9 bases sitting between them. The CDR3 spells CASSLSEGNTIYF. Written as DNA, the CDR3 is TGTGCCAGCAGCCTCTCTGAGGGAAACACCATATATTTT.

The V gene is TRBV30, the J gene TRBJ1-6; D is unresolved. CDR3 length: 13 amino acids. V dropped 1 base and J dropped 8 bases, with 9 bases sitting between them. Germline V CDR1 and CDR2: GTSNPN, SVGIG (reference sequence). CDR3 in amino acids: CAWSETSDSPLHF. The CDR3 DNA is TGTGCCTGGAGTGAGACATCTGATTCACCCCTCCACTTT.

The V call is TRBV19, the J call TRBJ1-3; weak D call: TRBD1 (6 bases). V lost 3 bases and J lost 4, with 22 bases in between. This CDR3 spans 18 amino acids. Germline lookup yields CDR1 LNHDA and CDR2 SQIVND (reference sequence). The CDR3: CASSIFGGRGAYGNTIYF. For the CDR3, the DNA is TGTGCCAGTAGTATTTTTGGGGGTCGGGGGGCCTACGGAAACACCATATATTTT.

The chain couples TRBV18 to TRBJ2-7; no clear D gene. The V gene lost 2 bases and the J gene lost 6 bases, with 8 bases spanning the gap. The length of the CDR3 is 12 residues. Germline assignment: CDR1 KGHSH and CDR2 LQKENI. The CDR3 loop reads CASSPIRSEQYF. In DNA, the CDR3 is TGTGCCAGCTCACCAATTAGGAGCGAGCAGTACTTC.

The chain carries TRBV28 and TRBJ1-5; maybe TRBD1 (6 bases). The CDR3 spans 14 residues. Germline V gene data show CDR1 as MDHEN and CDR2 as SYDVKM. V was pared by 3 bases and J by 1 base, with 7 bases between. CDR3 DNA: TGTGCCAGCAGTTTGGGACAAAGCAATCAGCCCCAGCATTTT. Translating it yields CASSLGQSNQPQHF.

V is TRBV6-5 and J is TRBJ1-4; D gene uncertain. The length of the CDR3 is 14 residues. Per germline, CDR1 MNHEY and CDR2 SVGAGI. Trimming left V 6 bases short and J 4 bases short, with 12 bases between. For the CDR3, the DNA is TGTGCCAGCAGCCGTGCGATGAGTAATGAAAAACTGTTTTTT. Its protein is CASSRAMSNEKLFF.

The CDR3: CASSLGGTGPKKETQYF. The CDR3 DNA is TGTGCCAGCAGCTTAGGGGGCACGGGTCCCAAAAAAGAGACCCAGTACTTC. The genes are TRBV7-9 and TRBJ2-5; TRBD1 might be the D (5 bases). The CDR3 consists of 17 residues. Germline loops: CDR1 SEHNR, CDR2 FQNEAQ (reference sequence). Between the trimmed V and J ends, which lost 1 base and 3 bases, there was a span of 18 bases.

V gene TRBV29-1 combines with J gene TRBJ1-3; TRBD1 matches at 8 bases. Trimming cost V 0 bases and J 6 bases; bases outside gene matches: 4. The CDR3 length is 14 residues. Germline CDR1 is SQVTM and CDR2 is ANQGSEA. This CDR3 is CSVEDAGGENTIYF. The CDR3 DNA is TGCAGCGTTGAAGATGCAGGGGGCGAAAACACCATATATTTT.

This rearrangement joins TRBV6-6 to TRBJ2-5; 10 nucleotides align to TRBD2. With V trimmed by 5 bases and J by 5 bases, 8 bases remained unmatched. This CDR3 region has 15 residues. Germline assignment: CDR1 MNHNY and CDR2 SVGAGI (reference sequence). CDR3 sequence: CASSGTSAMWETQYF. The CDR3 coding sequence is TGTGCCAGCAGTGGGACTAGCGCGATGTGGGAGACCCAGTACTTC.

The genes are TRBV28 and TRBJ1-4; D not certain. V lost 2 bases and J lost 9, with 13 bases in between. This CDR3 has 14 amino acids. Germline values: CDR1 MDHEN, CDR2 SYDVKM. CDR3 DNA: TGTGCCAGCAGTTTAGGTTCGGGATCTCAAAAACTGTTTTTT. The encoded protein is CASSLGSGSQKLFF. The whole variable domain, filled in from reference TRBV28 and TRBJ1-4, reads DVKVTQSSRYLVKRTGEKVFLECVQDMDHENMFWYRQDPGLGLRLIYFSYDVKMKEKGDIPEGYSVSREKKERFSLILESASTNQTSMYLCASSLGSGSQKLFFGSGTQLSVL.

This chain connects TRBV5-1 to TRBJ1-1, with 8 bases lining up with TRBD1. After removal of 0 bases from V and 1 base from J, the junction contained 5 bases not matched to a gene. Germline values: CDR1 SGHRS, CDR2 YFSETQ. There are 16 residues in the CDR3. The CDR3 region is CASSLATGQGNTEAFF. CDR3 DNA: TGCGCCAGCAGCTTGGCTACCGGACAGGGGAACACTGAAGCTTTCTTT.

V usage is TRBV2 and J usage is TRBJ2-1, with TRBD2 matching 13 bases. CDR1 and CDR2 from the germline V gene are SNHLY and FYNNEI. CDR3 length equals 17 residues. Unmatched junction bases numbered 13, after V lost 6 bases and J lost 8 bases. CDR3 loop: CASRLNLGTSGIDEQFF. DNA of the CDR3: TGTGCCAGCAGGTTGAATTTAGGGACTAGCGGGATTGATGAGCAGTTCTTC.

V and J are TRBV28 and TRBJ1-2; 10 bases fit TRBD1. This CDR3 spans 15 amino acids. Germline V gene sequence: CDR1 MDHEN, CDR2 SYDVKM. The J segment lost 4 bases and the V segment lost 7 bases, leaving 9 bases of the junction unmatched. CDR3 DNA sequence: TGTGCCAGCAAACTTACCTGGACAGGGGGCTATGGCTACACCTTC. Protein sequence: CASKLTWTGGYGYTF.

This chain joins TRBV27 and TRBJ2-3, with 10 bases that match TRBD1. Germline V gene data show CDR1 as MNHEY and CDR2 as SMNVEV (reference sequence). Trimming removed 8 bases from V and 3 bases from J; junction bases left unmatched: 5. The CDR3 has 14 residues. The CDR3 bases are TGTGCCAGCGGGGACAGGGGCAAGACAGATACGCAGTATTTT. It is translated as CASGDRGKTDTQYF.

The CDR3 loop reads CASSSPSTGTRNIQYF. In DNA form, the CDR3 reads TGTGCCAGCAGTTCACCCTCAACCGGGACTAGAAACATTCAGTACTTC. This rearrangement joins TRBV28 to TRBJ2-4; TRBD2 matches at 8 bases. CDR1 MDHEN and CDR2 SYDVKM come from the germline V gene. V lost 4 bases to trimming and J lost 6 bases; unmatched junction nucleotides: 11. The CDR3 is 16 residues long.

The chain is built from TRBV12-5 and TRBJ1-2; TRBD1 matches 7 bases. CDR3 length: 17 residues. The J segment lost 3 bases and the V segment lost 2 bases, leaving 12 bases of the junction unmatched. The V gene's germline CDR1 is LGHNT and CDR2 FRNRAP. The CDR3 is CASGLPKRGTDHYGYTF. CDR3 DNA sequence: TGTGCTAGTGGTTTGCCCAAGCGCGGGACAGACCACTATGGCTACACCTTC.

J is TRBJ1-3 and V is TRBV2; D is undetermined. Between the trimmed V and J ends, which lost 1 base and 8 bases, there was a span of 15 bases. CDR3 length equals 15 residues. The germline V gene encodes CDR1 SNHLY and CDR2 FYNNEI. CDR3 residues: CASSEVTTFVDTIYF. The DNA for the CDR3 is TGTGCCAGCAGTGAAGTAACAACATTTGTGGACACCATATATTTT.

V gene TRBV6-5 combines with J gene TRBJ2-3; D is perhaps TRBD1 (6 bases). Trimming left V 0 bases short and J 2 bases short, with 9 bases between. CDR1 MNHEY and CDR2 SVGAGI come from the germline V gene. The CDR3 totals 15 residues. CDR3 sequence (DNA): TGTGCCAGCAGTTACTCGTGGACAGACACAGATACGCAGTATTTT. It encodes CASSYSWTDTDTQYF.

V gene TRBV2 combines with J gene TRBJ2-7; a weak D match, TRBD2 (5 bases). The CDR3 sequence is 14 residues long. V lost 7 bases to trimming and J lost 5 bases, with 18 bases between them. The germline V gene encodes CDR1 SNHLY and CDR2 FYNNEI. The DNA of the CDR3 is TGTGCCAGCACGTCTTCCGGGGTAATAAACGAGCAGTACTTC. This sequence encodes CASTSSGVINEQYF.